The clone carrying this T cell receptor beta chain appeared many times. The antigen is not known. To make TCR beta libraries, researchers used iRepertoire HTBI primers and Arm-PCR of CDR3 regions. In the study's own analysis: Across the samples, identification revealed around 65 TRBV and around 13 TRBJ segments. A single record per CDR3 protein comes from TCRdb applying MiXCR to the multiplex PCR reads. These V and J calls originate from TCRdb's pipeline instead of the authors' own analysis. This sample has about 540,000 distinct CDR3 sequences, with around an eighth found just once. This specimen belongs to a study of regulatory T cells in long-lasting Graves disease. Study-level findings and limits: Comparison showed that persistent patients shared more public clonotypes (about 2,700) than new patients (approximately 1,000).

Time point defined: newly diagnosed GD, antithyroid drugs for less than 3 months. Preparation of the TCR library used RNA extracted from PBMCs. It was an endocrinology department in Xi'an, China, that provided the patients. These records were also assigned to another study, of T cells in Graves' hyperthyroidism and ophthalmopathy.

The receptor was derived from a man aged 30-40 years with Graves disease. Here the sequenced sample was peripheral blood mononuclear cells (PBMCs), taken at new diagnosis, from a patient treated with antithyroid drugs.

The CDR3 DNA reads TGTGCCAGTAGTCCCGGACAGGGGCGATATAATAACTATGGCTACACCTTC. Residues: CASSPGQGRYNNYGYTF. The chain joins TRBV19 to TRBJ1-2; TRBD1 matches 9 bases. The J segment lost 1 base and the V segment lost 5 bases, leaving 11 bases of the junction unmatched. Germline V CDR1 and CDR2: LNHDA, SQIVND (reference sequence). The CDR3 spans 17 residues. Filled out from reference TRBV19 and TRBJ1-2, the complete variable domain reads DGGITQSPKYLFRKEGQNVTLSCEQNLNHDAMYWYRQDPGQGLRLIYYSQIVNDFQKGDIAEGYSVSREKKESFPLTVTSAQKNPTAFYLCASSPGQGRYNNYGYTFGSGTRLTVV.